This T cell receptor beta chain was documented in a study of breast tumors, draining lymph nodes, adjacent tissues. TCRdb analysed the multiplex PCR reads with MiXCR anew, one entry per CDR3 protein. The repertoire holds over 20,000 distinct CDR3 sequences, with about 25% as singletons. Regarding the study as a whole: Tumor T cell lymph node origin was a supported hypothesis, not proven.

This clonotype has a count of ten or more. Its antigen is unidentified. The CDR3 is 14 residues long. V lost 8 bases to trimming and J lost 7 bases; unmatched junction nucleotides: 7. Sequencing input: breast tumor tissue. V gene TRBV12-3 or TRBV12-4 combines with J gene TRBJ2-1; TRBD1 matches at 11 bases. The sequence was obtained from a female donor with breast cancer. Some clones in this sample may be carry-over from other donors' samples. This chain's CDR3 is CASAPGTGGNEQFF. The CDR3 DNA reads as TGTGCCAGCGCGCCTGGGACAGGGGGTAATGAGCAGTTCTTC.